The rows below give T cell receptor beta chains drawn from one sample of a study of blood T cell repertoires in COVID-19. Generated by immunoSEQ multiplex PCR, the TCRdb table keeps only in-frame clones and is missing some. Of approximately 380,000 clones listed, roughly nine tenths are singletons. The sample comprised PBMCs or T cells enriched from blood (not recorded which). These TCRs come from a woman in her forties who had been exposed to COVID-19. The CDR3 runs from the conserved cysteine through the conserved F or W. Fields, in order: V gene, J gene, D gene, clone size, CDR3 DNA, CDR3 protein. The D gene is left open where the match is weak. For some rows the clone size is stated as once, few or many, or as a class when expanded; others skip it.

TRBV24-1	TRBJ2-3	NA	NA	TGTGCCACCAGTGATTTTAAAGCTGTAGGAGGGGTAGATACGCAGTATTTT	CATSDFKAVGGVDTQYF
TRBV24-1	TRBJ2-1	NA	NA	TGTGCCACCAGTGATTTTCATTCCGGCTCCTACAATGAGCAGTTCTTC	CATSDFHSGSYNEQFF
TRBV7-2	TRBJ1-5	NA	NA	TGTGCCAGCAGCCCCAGCTCCAGGGCTCAGCCCCAGCATTTT	CASSPSSRAQPQHF
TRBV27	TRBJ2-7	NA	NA	TGTGCCAGCAGTTATCGGGGCTACGAGCAGTACTTC	CASSYRGYEQYF
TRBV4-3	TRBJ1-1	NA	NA	TGCGCCAGCAGCCCAGAACGGGGGAACACTGAAGCTTTCTTT	CASSPERGNTEAFF
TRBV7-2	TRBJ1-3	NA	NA	TGTGCCAGCAGCTTAGGACAGGGAAACACCATATATTTT	CASSLGQGNTIYF
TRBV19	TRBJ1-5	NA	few	TGTGCCACCCTGGCCCTAGGACTAGATCAGCCCCAGCATTTT	CATLALGLDQPQHF
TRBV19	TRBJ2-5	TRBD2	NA	TGTGCCAGTAGTCCCCGGGCTAGCGGGAGTGAGGAGACCCAGTACTTC	CASSPRASGSEETQYF
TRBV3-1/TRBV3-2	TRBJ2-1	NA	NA	TGTGCCAGCAGCCAAACGGGAAGATACAATGAGCAGTTCTTC	CASSQTGRYNEQFF
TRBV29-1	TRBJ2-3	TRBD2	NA	TGCAGCGTGCCCAAGTCCGGGGGGACAGATACGCAGTATTTT	CSVPKSGGTDTQYF
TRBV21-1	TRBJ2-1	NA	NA	TGTGCCAGCAGCAAAGGTCAGTTTGGCAATGAGCAGTTCTTC	CASSKGQFGNEQFF
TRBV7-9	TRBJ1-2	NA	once	TGTGCCAGCAGCTTAGCGTCCCCCGGAGGGGGCTACACCTTC	CASSLASPGGGYTF
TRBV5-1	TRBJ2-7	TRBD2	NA	TGCGCCAGCAGCTTATCACTCGTTAGGCGGACGGGAGGGGAGCAGTACTTC	CASSLSLVRRTGGEQYF
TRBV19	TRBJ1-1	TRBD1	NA	TGTGCCAGTTGGGACAGGGGATCTGAAGCTTTCTTT	CASWDRGSEAFF
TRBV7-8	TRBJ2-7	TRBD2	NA	TGTGCCAGCAGCTCCCGGGGCACTAGCGGGAGAAGCTACGAGCAGTACTTC	CASSSRGTSGRSYEQYF
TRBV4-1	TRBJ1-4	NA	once	TGCGCCAGCAGCCAAGATTATCGCAGGGACTCCGAGCGAGGGGCATTGTTTTTT	CASSQDYRRDSERGALFF
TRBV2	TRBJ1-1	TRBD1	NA	TGTGCCAGCAGTGGGGACAGGAACACTGAAGCTTTCTTT	CASSGDRNTEAFF
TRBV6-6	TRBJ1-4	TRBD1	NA	TGTGCCAGCAGTCCGACACAGGGGACTAATGAAAAACTGTTTTTT	CASSPTQGTNEKLFF
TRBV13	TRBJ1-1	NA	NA	TGTGCCAGCAGCCTTAGGGCGGAGGCCACTGAAGCTTTCTTT	CASSLRAEATEAFF
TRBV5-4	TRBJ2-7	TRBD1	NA	TGTGCCAGCAGCTTGCTGACAGGGAGAGCAAACGAGCAGTACTTC	CASSLLTGRANEQYF
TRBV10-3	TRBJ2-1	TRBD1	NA	TGTGCCACTGGGGGACAGGGGAATTTCAATGAGCAGTTCTTC	CATGGQGNFNEQFF
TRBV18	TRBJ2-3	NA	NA	TGTGCCAGCTCACCGGGCGGGAAAAGGGATACGCAGTATTTT	CASSPGGKRDTQYF
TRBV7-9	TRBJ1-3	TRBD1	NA	TGTGCCAGCAGCTCCCCCTCGGGGACAGGTGGGCCTGGAAACACCATATATTTT	CASSSPSGTGGPGNTIYF
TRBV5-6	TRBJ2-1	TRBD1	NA	TGTGCCAGCAGCGGACCCCGACAGGGGAATACTGAGCAGTTCTTC	CASSGPRQGNTEQFF
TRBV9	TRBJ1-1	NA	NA	TGTGCCAGCAGCGTAGTATGGGCAGGAGAAGCTTTCTTT	CASSVVWAGEAFF
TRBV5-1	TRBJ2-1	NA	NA	TGCGCCAGCAGCTCTGTTTCTAAGTACAATGAGCAGTTCTTC	CASSSVSKYNEQFF
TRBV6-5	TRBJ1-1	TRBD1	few	TGTGCCAGCAGCCCGGAACAGGGGGGGAGCACTGAAGCTTTCTTT	CASSPEQGGSTEAFF
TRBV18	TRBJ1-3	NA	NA	TGTGCCAGCTCACGACTGGAGGGTTCCTCTGGAAACACCATATATTTT	CASSRLEGSSGNTIYF
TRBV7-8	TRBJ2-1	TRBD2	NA	TGTGCCAGCATTGAAGGCGGGAGAAGGATGAATGAGCAGTTCTTC	CASIEGGRRMNEQFF
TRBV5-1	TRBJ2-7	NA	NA	TGCGCCAGCAGCCTCCTAGGCGACTACGAGCAGTACTTC	CASSLLGDYEQYF
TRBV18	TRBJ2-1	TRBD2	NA	TGTGCCAGCTCACTTCAGCGGGGGGACAATGAGCAGTTCTTC	CASSLQRGDNEQFF
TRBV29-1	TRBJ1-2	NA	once	TGCAGCGTGGAGGGTTCCTATGGCTACACCTTC	CSVEGSYGYTF
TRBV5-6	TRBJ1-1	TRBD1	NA	TGTGCCAGCCGCGGAGGGGGCGGCGTCACTGAAGCTTTCTTT	CASRGGGGVTEAFF
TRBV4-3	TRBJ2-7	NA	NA	TGCGCCAGCAGCCAAGCATTAGCGGTGTACGAGCAGTACTTC	CASSQALAVYEQYF
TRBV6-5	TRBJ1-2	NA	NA	TGTGCCAGCAGTCTCCGACAGGCCGCGGACTATGGCTACACCTTC	CASSLRQAADYGYTF
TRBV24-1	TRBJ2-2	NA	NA	TGTGCCACCAGTGAGTGGGATGGGCAGGGGAGCACCGGGGAGCTGTTTTTT	CATSEWDGQGSTGELFF
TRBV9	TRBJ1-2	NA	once	TGTGCCAGCAGCTTATCTCAGTATTATGGCTACACCTTC	CASSLSQYYGYTF
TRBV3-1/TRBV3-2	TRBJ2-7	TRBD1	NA	TGTGCCAGCAGCCCCCAGGGGGTTCCGGGCTCCTACGAGCAGTACTTC	CASSPQGVPGSYEQYF
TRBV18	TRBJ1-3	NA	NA	TGTGCCAGCTCACCATCGGAGGACACCATATATTTT	CASSPSEDTIYF
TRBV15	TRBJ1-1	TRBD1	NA	TGTGCCACCAGCAGCAGGGGGCTAGGGACTGAAGCTTTCTTT	CATSSRGLGTEAFF
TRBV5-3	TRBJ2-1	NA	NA	TGTGCCAGAAGCCTCAAACGGGGAGGCTCCTACAATGAGCAGTTCTTC	CARSLKRGGSYNEQFF
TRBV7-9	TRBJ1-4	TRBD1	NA	TGTGCCAGCAGCTTAGCCGCTACAGGGGAACTGTTTTTT	CASSLAATGELFF